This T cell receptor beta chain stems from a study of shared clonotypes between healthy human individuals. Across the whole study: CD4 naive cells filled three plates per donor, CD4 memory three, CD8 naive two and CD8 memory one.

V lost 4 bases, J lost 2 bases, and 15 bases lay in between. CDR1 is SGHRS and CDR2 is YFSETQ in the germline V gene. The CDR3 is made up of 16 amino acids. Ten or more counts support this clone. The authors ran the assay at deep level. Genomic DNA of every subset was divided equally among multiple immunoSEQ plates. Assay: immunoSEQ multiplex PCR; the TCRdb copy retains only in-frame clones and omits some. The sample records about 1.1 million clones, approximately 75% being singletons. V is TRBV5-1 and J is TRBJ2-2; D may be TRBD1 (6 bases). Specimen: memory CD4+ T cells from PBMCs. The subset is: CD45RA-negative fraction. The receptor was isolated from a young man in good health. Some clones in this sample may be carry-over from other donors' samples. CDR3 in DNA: TGCGCCAGCAGCGAAGGACAGCTCTTTAACACCGGGGAGCTGTTTTTT. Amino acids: CASSEGQLFNTGELFF. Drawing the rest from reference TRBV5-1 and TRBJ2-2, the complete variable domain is KAGVTQTPRYLIKTRGQQVTLSCSPISGHRSVSWYQQTPGQGLQFLFEYFSETQRNKGNFPGRFSGRQFSNSRSEMNVSTLELGDSALYLCASSEGQLFNTGELFFGEGSRLTVL.